This TCR beta chain came from a study of identical twins. Study conclusions and caveats: Models underestimated TCR alpha sharing (out-of-frame) in monozygotic twins. Weaker excess twin sharing was observed in beta out-of-frame sequences. Conclusions rested on cross-sectional statistics rather than following the same donors.

A universal primer site was added by template switching, and unique molecular identifiers were carried by the cDNA. In TCRdb, the 5' RACE reads were re-called with MiXCR into one record per CDR3 protein. Of 1.5 million to 2 million distinct CDR3 sequences listed, 25% to 35% are singletons. As for this clonotype: Its target is not known.

Germline V gene sequence: CDR1 DFQATT, CDR2 SNEGSKA (reference sequence). This CDR3 is 16 amino acids long. V was clipped by 3 bases and J by 0 bases, with 15 bases between them. The J gene is TRBJ2-1, the V gene TRBV20-1, with D unclear. The TCR was taken from a newborn girl in good health. The specimen was cord blood. The CDR3 DNA reads TGCAGTGCTAGCCCCCTAAGCCCGAGCTCCTACAATGAGCAGTTCTTC. Translation: CSASPLSPSSYNEQFF.